This passage covers 13 T cell receptor beta chains from one sample sequenced in a study of cytomegalovirus exposure and HLA in healthy donors. TCRdb's table, derived via immunoSEQ multiplex PCR, lists solely in-frame clones and lacks some. The sample holds 55,000 to 80,000 clones; 95% are singletons and the top ten take 7%. Sequencing input: PBMCs. These receptors all come from a woman aged 18-29 years in good health and CMV-seropositive.

The rearrangement uses TRBV19 and TRBJ2-5, with a tentative D call TRBD1 (6 bases). The germline V gene encodes CDR1 LNHDA and CDR2 SQIVND (reference sequence). This CDR3 has 13 residues. V lost 8 bases, J lost 5 bases, and 15 bases lay in between. CDR3 DNA: TGTGCCAGTCGTAGCCCAGGGGCGGAGACCCAGTACTTC. Amino acid sequence: CASRSPGAETQYF.

The chain has TRBV7-3 and TRBJ2-1, with TRBD1 identical over 8 bases. Germline CDR1 SGHTA, CDR2 FQGTGA. The CDR3 has 20 amino acids. V was clipped by 5 bases and J by 0 bases; unmatched bases: 18. This CDR3 is CASSPRQGLARKGSYNEQFF. CDR3 sequence (DNA): TGTGCCAGCAGCCCCCGACAGGGGTTAGCGCGGAAGGGCTCCTACAATGAGCAGTTCTTC.

The chain is built from TRBV19 and TRBJ2-5; TRBD1 matches at 8 bases. The CDR3 spans 15 residues. Losses at the gene ends were 7 bases for V and 5 bases for J; bases not matched to a gene: 12. Germline V gene sequence: CDR1 LNHDA, CDR2 SQIVND (reference sequence). The CDR3 DNA reads as TGTGCCAGTACTCCGAATGACAGGGGTACTGAGACCCAGTACTTC. Translation gives CASTPNDRGTETQYF.

The DNA of the CDR3 is TGTGCCAGCAGTGTGGACGTAGCCAGGGTCTATGAGCAGTTCTTC. Translating it yields CASSVDVARVYEQFF. This chain links TRBV6-1 with TRBJ2-1; D may be TRBD1 (5 bases). The CDR3 runs to 15 residues. The V end was cut by 4 bases, the J end by 8 bases, with 18 bases between. The germline V gene has CDR1 MNHNS and CDR2 SASEGT.

The chain has TRBV6-1 and TRBJ1-2; perhaps TRBD1 as D (6 bases). V dropped 5 bases and J dropped 6 bases, with 10 bases sitting between them. Looked up from germline, CDR1 is MNHNS and CDR2 is SASEGT. This CDR3 is 12 amino acids long. The CDR3 sequence: CASSRRQDGYTF. The DNA for the CDR3 is TGTGCCAGCAGTCGCCGACAGGATGGCTACACCTTC.

V usage is TRBV2 and J usage is TRBJ1-5; D not resolved. Germline CDR1 is SNHLY and CDR2 is FYNNEI. There are 15 residues in the CDR3. The germline V and J ends were trimmed by 0 bases and 8 bases, with 14 bases remaining between them. The CDR3 loop reads CASSEARLTGEPQHF. The CDR3 nucleotides are TGTGCCAGCAGTGAAGCCCGCTTAACCGGGGAGCCCCAGCATTTT. The whole variable domain, remainder taken from reference TRBV2 and TRBJ1-5, is EPEVTQTPSHQVTQMGQEVILRCVPISNHLYFYWYRQILGQKVEFLVSFYNNEISEKSEIFDDQFSVERPDGSNFTLKIRSTKLEDSAMYFCASSEARLTGEPQHFGDGTRLSIL.

The chain uses TRBV5-6 and TRBJ2-1, with 11 positions matching TRBD2. V was pared by 2 bases and J by 7 bases, with 14 bases of the junction left unmatched. Germline CDR1 reads SGHDT; CDR2 reads YYEEEE. CDR3 size: 18 residues. This CDR3 is CASSLLGLAGGLGNEQFF. CDR3 nucleotide sequence: TGTGCCAGCAGCTTATTAGGCCTAGCGGGAGGTCTAGGGAATGAGCAGTTCTTC. Together with reference TRBV5-6 and TRBJ2-1, the CDR3 gives the full variable domain: DAGVTQSPTHLIKTRGQQVTLRCSPKSGHDTVSWYQQALGQGPQFIFQYYEEEERQRGNFPDRFSGHQFPNYSSELNVNALLLGDSALYLCASSLLGLAGGLGNEQFFGPGTRLTVL.

V gene TRBV5-1 combines with J gene TRBJ1-5; 7 bases are a match to TRBD1. Germline CDR1 and CDR2: SGHRS and YFSETQ. Germline trimming cut 4 bases from V and 7 bases from J; bases unmatched to any gene: 8. The CDR3 totals 14 residues. The CDR3 DNA reads as TGCGCCAGCAGCCTGAGCACAGGGGAACAGCCCCAGCATTTT. It is translated as CASSLSTGEQPQHF.

This clone was detected only once. At one of its ends the junction is not consistent with the germline gene, which may arise from a read error. The V call is TRBV7-9, the J call TRBJ2-1, with D hard to call. Looked up from germline, CDR1 is SEHNR and CDR2 is FQNEAQ (reference sequence). The CDR3 runs to 16 residues. CDR3 region: CTSSSRVRISYNEQFF. CDR3 in DNA: TGTACCAGCAGCTCGCGAGTGCGGATATCCTACAATGAGCAGTTCTTC.

This rearrangement joins TRBV5-4 to TRBJ2-2, with 10 bases lining up with TRBD2. J gave up 5 bases and V 1 base, and 5 bases lay outside the gene matches. Germline loops: CDR1 SGHNT, CDR2 YYREEE (reference sequence). This CDR3 has 16 residues. DNA of the CDR3: TGTGCCAGCAGCTTGCAGCTAGCGGGAGTTACCGGGGAGCTGTTTTTT. It translates to CASSLQLAGVTGELFF.

This chain joins TRBV2 and TRBJ2-7; TRBD2 aligns across 7 bases. V trimming: 3 bases; J trimming: 2 bases; junction bases outside the gene matches: 7. Germline assignment: CDR1 SNHLY and CDR2 FYNNEI. The CDR3 consists of 15 residues. The CDR3 loop is CASSDPREPPYEQYF. The CDR3 DNA follows: TGTGCCAGCAGTGACCCGCGGGAGCCCCCCTACGAGCAGTACTTC. Supplemented by reference TRBV2 and TRBJ2-7, the full variable domain reads EPEVTQTPSHQVTQMGQEVILRCVPISNHLYFYWYRQILGQKVEFLVSFYNNEISEKSEIFDDQFSVERPDGSNFTLKIRSTKLEDSAMYFCASSDPREPPYEQYFGPGTRLTVT.

The chain uses TRBV7-9 and TRBJ2-1, with a weak D call TRBD2 (5 bases). CDR3 length: 16 residues. Germline V gene sequence: CDR1 SEHNR, CDR2 FQNEAQ (reference sequence). Trimming pared 3 bases from V and 6 bases from J, leaving 18 bases between. CDR3 sequence reads: CASSLMDSKEINEQFF. The CDR3 coding sequence is TGTGCCAGCAGCTTGATGGACTCCAAAGAAATCAATGAGCAGTTCTTC.

This chain uses TRBV6-5 with TRBJ1-2; maybe TRBD1 (5 bases). This CDR3 has 13 residues. V gave up 5 bases and J gave up 4 bases, with 11 bases separating them. Germline values: CDR1 MNHEY, CDR2 SVGAGI. CDR3 DNA sequence: TGTGCCAGCAGTCCCGGACATCCCTATGGCTACACCTTC. It specifies CASSPGHPYGYTF.